This T cell receptor (beta chain) was observed in a study of T cell changes during pregnancy in multiple sclerosis. TCRdb's table, derived via immunoSEQ multiplex PCR, lists solely in-frame clones and lacks some. The table shows under 70,000 clones, with 90% occurring only once. Looked up from germline, CDR1 is ENHRY and CDR2 is SYGVKD. The CDR3 length is 12 residues. Trimming stripped 3 bases from V and 5 bases from J, with 4 bases between. This sequence was found in a female donor in good health, enrolled as a control in a pregnancy study. Specimen: peripheral blood, collected in the third trimester of pregnancy. V is TRBV10-3 and J is TRBJ1-4; D unclear. CDR3 nucleotides: TGTGCCATCAGTGACAGAAATGAAAAACTGTTTTTT. This encodes CAISDRNEKLFF.